Presented here are 12 T cell receptor beta chains from one specimen sequenced in a study of CXCR3-negative and CXCR3-positive naive CD8 T cells. Libraries were UMI-labeled 5' RACE TRB cDNA. TCRdb reprocessed the 5' RACE reads; each CDR3 protein has one entry and no DNA is given. The sample's table shows 45,000 to 60,000 distinct CDR3 sequences. The sequenced sample consisted of memory CD8+ T cells from blood. Receptors originate from a human donor in good health. Some clones in this sample may be carry-over from other donors' samples.

This chain joins TRBV7-3 and TRBJ2-1. The germline V gene has CDR1 SGHTA and CDR2 FQGTGA. This CDR3 has 14 amino acids. CDR3 in amino acids: CASSRSQSYNEQFF.

The V gene is TRBV20-1, the J gene TRBJ2-7; TCRdb returns TRBD1, unconfirmable since there is no DNA. The length of the CDR3 is 16 residues. In germline, CDR1 is DFQATT, CDR2 SNEGSKA (reference sequence). This chain's CDR3 is CSAIGQGSPFFYEQYF.

The chain has TRBV19 and TRBJ2-2; TCRdb proposes TRBD1, but this gene call is untestable without DNA. This CDR3 has 15 residues. CDR1 is LNHDA and CDR2 is SQIVND in the germline V gene (reference sequence). This chain's CDR3 is CASSPWSLGTGELFF.

This chain links TRBV7-6 with TRBJ1-6. The germline V gene encodes CDR1 SGHVS and CDR2 FNYEAQ. This CDR3 is built from 13 residues. The CDR3: CASSLEYNSPLHF.

The chain couples TRBV5-4 to TRBJ2-1; TCRdb reports TRBD2, a call that lacks DNA to check it against. CDR1 SGHNT and CDR2 YYREEE come from the germline V gene (reference sequence). This CDR3 is 16 amino acids long. CDR3 amino acids: CASSVPGLADYNEQFF.

The chain carries TRBV29-1 and TRBJ2-3; TCRdb indicates TRBD1, and absent DNA this call remains unverified. The CDR3 runs 13 residues. From germline, CDR1 is SQVTM and CDR2 ANQGSEA. This chain's CDR3 is CSARQGATDTQYF.

CDR3 in amino acids: CASSPLGGQVQPQHF. V is TRBV28 and J is TRBJ1-5; with no DNA, the TCRdb D assignment of TRBD1 cannot be verified. The CDR3 consists of 15 residues. The germline V gene has CDR1 MDHEN and CDR2 SYDVKM.

The genes are TRBV30 and TRBJ1-2. This CDR3 has 11 residues. Germline V CDR1 and CDR2: GTSNPN, SVGIG (reference sequence). The CDR3 spells CASDGTEGYTF.

The chain combines TRBV4-3 with TRBJ2-7; TCRdb reports TRBD1, a call that lacks DNA to check it against. This CDR3 is built from 16 residues. Germline CDR1 reads LGHNA; CDR2 reads YSLEER. This CDR3 reads CASSQDFPGANYEQYF.

CDR3 protein: CSGGPGTENYEQYF. The chain uses TRBV29-1 and TRBJ2-7; with no DNA, the TCRdb D assignment of TRBD1 cannot be verified. The germline gives CDR1 SQVTM, CDR2 ANQGSEA. This CDR3 region has 14 residues.

The rearrangement joins TRBV7-3 to TRBJ1-2; TCRdb's D call, TRBD1, is unchecked because there is no DNA. Germline values: CDR1 SGHTA, CDR2 FQGTGA. The CDR3 totals 16 residues. This CDR3 reads CASSYSSRDRSYGYTF.

The genes are TRBV9 and TRBJ2-7; TCRdb reports TRBD1, a call that lacks DNA to check it against. CDR1 is SGDLS and CDR2 is YYNGEE in the germline V gene. The CDR3 loop spans 13 amino acids. The CDR3 here is CASSPLGEYEQYF.